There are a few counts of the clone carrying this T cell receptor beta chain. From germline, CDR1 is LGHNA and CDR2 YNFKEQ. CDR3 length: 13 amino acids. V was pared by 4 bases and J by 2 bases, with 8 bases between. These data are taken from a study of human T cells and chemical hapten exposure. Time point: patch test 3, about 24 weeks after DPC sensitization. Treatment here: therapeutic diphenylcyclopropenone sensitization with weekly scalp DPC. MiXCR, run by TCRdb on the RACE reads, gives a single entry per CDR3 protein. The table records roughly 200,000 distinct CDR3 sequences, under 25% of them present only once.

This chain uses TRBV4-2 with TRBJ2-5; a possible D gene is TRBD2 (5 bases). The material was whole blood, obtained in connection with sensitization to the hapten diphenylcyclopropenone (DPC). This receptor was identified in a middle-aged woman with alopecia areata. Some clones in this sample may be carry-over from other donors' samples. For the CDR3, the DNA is TGTGCCAGCAGCCGAACTAGGCAAGAGACCCAGTACTTC. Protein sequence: CASSRTRQETQYF.